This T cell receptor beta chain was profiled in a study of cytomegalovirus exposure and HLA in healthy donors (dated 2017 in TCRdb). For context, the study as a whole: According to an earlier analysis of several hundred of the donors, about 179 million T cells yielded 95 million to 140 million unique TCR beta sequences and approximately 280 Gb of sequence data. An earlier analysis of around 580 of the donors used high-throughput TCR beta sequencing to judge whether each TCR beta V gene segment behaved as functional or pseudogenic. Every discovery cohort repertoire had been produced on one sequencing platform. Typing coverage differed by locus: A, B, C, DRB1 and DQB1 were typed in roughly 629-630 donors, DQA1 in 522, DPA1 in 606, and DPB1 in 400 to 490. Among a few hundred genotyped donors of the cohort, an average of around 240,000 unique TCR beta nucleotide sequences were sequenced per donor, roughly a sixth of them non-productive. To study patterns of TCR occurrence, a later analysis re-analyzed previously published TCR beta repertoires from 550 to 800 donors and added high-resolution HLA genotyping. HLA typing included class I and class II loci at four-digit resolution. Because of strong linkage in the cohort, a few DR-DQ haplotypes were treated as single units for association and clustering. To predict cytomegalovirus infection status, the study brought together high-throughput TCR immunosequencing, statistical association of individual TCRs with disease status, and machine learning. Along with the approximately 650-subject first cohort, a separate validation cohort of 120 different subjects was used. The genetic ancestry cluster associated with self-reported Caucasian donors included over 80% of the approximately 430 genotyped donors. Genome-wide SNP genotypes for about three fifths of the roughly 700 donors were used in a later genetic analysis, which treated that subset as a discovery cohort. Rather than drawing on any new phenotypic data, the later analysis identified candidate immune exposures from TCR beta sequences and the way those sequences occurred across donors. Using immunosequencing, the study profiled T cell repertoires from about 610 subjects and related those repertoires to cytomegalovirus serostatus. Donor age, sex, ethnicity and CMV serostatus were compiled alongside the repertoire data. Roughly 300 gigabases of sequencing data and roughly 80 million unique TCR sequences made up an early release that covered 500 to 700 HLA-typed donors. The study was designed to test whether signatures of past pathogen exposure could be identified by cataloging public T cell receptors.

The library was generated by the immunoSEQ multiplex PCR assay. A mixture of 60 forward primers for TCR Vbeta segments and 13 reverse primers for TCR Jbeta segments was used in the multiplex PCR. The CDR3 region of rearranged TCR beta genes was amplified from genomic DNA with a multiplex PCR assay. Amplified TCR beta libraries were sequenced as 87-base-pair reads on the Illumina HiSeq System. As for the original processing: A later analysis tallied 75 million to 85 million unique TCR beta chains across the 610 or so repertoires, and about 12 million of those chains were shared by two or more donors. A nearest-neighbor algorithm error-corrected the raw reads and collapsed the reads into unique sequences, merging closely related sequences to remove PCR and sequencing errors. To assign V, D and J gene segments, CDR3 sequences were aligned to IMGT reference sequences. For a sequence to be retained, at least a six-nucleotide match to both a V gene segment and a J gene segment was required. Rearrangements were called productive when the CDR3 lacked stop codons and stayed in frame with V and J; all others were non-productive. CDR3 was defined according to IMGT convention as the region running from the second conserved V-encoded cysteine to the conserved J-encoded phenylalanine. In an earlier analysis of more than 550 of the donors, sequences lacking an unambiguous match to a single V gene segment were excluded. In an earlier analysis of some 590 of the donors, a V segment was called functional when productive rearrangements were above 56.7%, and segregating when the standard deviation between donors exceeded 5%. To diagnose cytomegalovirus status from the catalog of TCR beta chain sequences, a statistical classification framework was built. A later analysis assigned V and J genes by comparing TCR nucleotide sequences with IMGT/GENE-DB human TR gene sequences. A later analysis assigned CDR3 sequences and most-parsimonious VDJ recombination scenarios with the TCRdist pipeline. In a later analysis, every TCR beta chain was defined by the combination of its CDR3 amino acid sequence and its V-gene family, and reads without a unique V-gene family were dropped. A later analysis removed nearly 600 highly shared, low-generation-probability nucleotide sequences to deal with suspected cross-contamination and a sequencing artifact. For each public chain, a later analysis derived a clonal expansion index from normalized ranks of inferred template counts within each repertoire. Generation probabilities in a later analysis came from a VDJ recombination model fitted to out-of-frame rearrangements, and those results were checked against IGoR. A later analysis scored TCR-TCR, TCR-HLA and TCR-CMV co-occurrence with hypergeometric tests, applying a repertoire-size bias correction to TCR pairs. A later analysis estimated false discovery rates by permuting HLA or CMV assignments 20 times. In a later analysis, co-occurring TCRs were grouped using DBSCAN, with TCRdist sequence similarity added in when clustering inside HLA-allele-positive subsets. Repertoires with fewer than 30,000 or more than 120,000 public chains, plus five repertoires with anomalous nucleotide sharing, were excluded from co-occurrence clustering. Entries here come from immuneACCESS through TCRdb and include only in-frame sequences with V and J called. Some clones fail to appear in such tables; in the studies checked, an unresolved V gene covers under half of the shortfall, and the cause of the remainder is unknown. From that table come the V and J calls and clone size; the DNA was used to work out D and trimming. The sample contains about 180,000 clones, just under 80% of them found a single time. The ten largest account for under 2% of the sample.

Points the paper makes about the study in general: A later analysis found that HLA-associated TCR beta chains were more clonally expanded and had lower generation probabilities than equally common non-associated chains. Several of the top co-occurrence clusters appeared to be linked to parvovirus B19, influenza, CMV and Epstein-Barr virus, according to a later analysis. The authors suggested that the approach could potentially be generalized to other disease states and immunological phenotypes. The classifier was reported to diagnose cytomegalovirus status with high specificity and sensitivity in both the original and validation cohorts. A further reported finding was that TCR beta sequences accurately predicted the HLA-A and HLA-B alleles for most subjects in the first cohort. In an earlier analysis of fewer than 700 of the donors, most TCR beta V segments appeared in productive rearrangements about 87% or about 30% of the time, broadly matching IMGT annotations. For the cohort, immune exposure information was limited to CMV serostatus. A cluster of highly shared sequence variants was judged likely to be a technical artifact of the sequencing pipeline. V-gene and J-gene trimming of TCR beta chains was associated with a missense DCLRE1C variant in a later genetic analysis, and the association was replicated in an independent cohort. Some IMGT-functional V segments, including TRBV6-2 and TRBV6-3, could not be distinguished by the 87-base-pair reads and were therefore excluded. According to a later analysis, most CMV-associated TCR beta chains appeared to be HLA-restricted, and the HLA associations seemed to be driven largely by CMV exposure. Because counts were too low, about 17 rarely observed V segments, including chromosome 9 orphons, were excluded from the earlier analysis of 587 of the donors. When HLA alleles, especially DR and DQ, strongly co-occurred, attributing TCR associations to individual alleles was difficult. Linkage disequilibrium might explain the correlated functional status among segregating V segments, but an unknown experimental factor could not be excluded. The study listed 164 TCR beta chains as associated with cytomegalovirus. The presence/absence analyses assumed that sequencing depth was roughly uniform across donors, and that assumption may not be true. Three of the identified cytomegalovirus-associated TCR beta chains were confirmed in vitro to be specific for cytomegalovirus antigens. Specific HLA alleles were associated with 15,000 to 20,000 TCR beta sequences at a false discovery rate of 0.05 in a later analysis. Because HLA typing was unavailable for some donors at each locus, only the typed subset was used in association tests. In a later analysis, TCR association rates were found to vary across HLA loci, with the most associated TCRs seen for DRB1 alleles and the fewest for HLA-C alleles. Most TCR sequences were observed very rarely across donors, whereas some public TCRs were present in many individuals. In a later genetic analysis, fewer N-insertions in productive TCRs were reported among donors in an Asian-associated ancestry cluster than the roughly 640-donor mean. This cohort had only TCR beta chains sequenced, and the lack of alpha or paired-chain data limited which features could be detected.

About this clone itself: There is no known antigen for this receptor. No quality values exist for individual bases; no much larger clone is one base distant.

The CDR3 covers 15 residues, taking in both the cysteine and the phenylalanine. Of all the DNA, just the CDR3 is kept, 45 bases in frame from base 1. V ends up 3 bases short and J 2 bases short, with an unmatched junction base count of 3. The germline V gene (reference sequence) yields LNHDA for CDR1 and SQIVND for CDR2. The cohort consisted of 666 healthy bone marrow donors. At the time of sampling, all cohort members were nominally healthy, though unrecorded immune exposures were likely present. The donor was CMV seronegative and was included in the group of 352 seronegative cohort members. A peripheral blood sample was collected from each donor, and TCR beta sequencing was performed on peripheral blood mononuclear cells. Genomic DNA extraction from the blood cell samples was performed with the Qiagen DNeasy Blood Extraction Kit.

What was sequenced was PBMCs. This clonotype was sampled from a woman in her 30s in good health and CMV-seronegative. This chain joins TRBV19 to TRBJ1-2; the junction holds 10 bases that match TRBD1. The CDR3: CASSMTGGVNYGYTF. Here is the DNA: TGTGCCAGTAGTATGACAGGGGGCGTCAACTATGGCTACACCTTC.